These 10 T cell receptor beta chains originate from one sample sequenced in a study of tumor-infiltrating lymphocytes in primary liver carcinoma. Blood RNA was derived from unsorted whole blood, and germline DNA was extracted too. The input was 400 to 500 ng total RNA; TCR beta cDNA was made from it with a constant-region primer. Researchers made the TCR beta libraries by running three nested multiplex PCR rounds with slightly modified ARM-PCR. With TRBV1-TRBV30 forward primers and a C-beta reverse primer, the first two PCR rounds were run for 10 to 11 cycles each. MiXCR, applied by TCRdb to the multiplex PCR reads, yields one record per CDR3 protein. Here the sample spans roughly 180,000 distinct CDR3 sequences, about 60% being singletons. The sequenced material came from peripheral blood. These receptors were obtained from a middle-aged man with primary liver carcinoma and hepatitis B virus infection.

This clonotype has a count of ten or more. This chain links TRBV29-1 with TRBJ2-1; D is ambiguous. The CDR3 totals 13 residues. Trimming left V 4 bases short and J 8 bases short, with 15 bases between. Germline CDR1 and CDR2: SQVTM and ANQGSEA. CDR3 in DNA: TGCAGCGTTGGGGTAACCTTTGGGGATGAGCAGTTCTTC. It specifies CSVGVTFGDEQFF.

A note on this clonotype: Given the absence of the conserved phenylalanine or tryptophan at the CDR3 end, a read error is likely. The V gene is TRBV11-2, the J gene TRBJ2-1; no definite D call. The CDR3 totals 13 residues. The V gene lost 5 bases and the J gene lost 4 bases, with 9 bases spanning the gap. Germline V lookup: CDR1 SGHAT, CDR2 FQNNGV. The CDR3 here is CASSIGTYNEQFS. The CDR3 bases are TGTGCCAGCAGCATAGGAACGTACAATGAGCAGTTCTCC.

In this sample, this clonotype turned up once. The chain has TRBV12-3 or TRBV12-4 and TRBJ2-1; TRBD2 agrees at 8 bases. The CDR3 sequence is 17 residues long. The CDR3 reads CASGLAISQNSYNEQFF. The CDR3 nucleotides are TGTGCTTCCGGACTAGCCATTTCTCAGAACTCCTACAATGAGCAGTTCTTC.

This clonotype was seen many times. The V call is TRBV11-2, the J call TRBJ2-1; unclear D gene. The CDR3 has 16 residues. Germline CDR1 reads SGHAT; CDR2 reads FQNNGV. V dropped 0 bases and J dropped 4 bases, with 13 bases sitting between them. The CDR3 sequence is CASSLELDGLYNEQFF. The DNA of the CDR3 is TGTGCCAGCAGCTTAGAATTGGACGGGCTATACAATGAGCAGTTCTTC.

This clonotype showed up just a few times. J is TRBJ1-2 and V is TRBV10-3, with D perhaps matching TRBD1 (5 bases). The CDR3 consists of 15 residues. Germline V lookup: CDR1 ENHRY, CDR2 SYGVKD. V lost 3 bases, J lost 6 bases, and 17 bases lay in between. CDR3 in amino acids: CAISEGTGTLDGYTF. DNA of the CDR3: TGTGCCATCAGTGAAGGGACCGGCACTCTGGATGGCTACACCTTC.

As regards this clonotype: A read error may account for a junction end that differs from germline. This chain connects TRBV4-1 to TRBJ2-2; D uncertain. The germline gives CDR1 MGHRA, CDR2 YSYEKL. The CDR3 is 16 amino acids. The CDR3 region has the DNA TGCGCCAGCAGCCAAGTCTCAACACTGAGCACCGAGGAGCTGTTTTTT. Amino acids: CASSQVSTLSTEELFF.

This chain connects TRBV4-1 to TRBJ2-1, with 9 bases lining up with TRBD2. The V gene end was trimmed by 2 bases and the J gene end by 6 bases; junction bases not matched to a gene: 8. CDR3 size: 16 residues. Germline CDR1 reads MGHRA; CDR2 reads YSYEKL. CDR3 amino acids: CASSQTGTSSGNEQFF. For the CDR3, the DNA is TGCGCCAGCAGCCAAACCGGGACTAGCAGTGGCAATGAGCAGTTCTTC.

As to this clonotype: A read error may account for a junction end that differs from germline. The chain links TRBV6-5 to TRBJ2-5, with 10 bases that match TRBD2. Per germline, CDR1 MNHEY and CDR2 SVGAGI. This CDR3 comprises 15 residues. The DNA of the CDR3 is TGTGCCAGCAGTTCCGGACTAGCGGTCCAAGAGATCCAGTACTTC. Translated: CASSSGLAVQEIQYF.

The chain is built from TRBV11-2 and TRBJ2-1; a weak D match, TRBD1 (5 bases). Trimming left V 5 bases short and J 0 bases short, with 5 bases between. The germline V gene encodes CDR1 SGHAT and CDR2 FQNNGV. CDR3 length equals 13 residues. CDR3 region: CASSRGSYNEQFF. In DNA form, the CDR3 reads TGTGCCAGCAGCAGGGGCTCCTACAATGAGCAGTTCTTC.

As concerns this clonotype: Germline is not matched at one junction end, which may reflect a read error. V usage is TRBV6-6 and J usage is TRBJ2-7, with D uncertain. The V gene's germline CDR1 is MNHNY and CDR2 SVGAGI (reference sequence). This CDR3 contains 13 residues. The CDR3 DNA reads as TGTGCCTGCAGTTATGGTGGTTCCTACGAGCAGTACTTC. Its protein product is CACSYGGSYEQYF.